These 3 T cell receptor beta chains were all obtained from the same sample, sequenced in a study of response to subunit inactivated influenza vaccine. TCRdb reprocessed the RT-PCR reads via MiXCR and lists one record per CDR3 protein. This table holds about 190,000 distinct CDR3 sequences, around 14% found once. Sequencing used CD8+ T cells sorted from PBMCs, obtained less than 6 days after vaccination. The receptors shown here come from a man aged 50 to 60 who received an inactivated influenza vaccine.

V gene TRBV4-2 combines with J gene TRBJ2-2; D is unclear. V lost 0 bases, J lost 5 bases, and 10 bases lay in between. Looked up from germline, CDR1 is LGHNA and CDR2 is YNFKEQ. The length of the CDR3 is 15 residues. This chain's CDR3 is CASSQDRRRTGELFF. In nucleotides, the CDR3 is TGTGCCAGCAGCCAAGATAGGCGGCGAACCGGGGAGCTGTTTTTT.

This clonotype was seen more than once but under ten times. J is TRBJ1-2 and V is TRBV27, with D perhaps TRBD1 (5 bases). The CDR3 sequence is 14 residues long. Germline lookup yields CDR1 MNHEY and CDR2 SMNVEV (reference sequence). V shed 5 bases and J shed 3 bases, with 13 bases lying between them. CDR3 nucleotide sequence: TGTGCCAGCAGTCCCCCAGCAGGGCACTATGGCTACACCTTC. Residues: CASSPPAGHYGYTF.

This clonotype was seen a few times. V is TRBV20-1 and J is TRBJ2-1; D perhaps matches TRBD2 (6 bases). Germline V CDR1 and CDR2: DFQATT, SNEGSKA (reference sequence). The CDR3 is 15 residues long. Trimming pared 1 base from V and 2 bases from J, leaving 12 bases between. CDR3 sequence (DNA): TGCAGTGCTAGAGGGGGGACTTCTACCTACAATGAGCAGTTCTTC. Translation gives CSARGGTSTYNEQFF.